The clone carrying this T cell receptor (beta chain) appeared a few times. The antigen is undetermined. In germline, CDR1 is DFQATT, CDR2 SNEGSKA (reference sequence). Trimming stripped 3 bases from V and 4 bases from J, with 7 bases between. This CDR3 region has 12 residues. This record belongs to a study of regulatory T cells in long-lasting Graves disease. Time point given: persistent/refractory GD, antithyroid drugs over 5 years with positive TRAb. The TCR library used RNA extracted from PBMCs. EDTA tubes collected roughly 10 milliliters of peripheral blood. Relying on iRepertoire HTBI primers and Arm-PCR of CDR3 regions, the team built TCR beta libraries. TCRdb analysed the multiplex PCR reads with MiXCR anew, one entry per CDR3 protein. The table has around 510,000 distinct CDR3 sequences, around 21% seen once. Overall study results and limits: There was favoring of TRBV28, TRBJ1-2 and TRBJ2-5 in persistent disease.

The sequence came from a female donor with Graves disease. This chain uses TRBV20-1 with TRBJ2-4; D unclear. Here the sequenced sample was peripheral blood mononuclear cells (PBMCs), taken when the disease was refractory, from a patient treated with antithyroid drugs. The CDR3 coding sequence is TGCAGTGCTAGGTCCCCTAAAAACATTCAGTACTTC. It specifies CSARSPKNIQYF.